These 23 T cell receptor beta chains came from one sample sequenced in a study of OX40 agonist ivuxolimab in advanced cancers. Repertoires were generated with immunoSEQ multiplex PCR, while TCRdb's copy carries only in-frame clones and drops some. Of 28,000 or so clones listed, around four fifths are singletons. The sequencing used CD4+ or CD8+ T cells sorted from blood, collected in a trial of the OX40 agonist ivuxolimab. The receptors originated from an adult with an advanced solid tumor such as melanoma, head and neck, liver or kidney cancer.

The chain carries TRBV7-8 and TRBJ1-5; D perhaps matches TRBD1 (6 bases). The CDR3 is 13 amino acids. The germline CDR1 and CDR2 sequences are SGHVS and FQNEAQ. The V end was cut by 5 bases, the J end by 7 bases, with 12 bases between. The CDR3 DNA reads TGTGCCAGCAGCCTGGGGAGGGGGCAGCCCCAGCATTTT. Protein sequence: CASSLGRGQPQHF.

V is TRBV6-5 and J is TRBJ2-5; D call uncertain. Germline V CDR1 and CDR2: MNHEY, SVGAGI. V was shortened by 1 base and J by 7 bases, with 4 bases between the two germline ends. This CDR3 spans 11 amino acids. CDR3 coding DNA: TGTGCCAGCAGTTACTTGGGGACCCAGTACTTC. Its translation: CASSYLGTQYF.

CDR3 coding DNA: TGTGCCAGTCAGGAGGACTACGAGCAGTACTTC. Protein product: CASQEDYEQYF. The chain has TRBV6-1 and TRBJ2-7; the D gene is possibly TRBD2 (5 bases). V was cut by 9 bases and J by 3 bases, with 9 bases left in between. The germline gives CDR1 MNHNS, CDR2 SASEGT. This CDR3 is 11 amino acids long.

This clone has only a few counts. V is TRBV7-9 and J is TRBJ2-5; 7 bases match TRBD2. This CDR3 is built from 14 residues. Germline V gives CDR1 SEHNR, CDR2 FQNEAQ (reference sequence). With V trimmed by 3 bases and J by 7 bases, 8 bases remained unmatched. CDR3 region: CASSFDRGGGTQYF. In DNA form, the CDR3 reads TGTGCCAGCAGCTTTGATCGCGGCGGGGGGACCCAGTACTTC.

The chain is built from TRBV6-1 and TRBJ2-1; 9 nucleotides match TRBD2. Per the germline V gene, CDR1 is MNHNS and CDR2 is SASEGT. V shed 7 bases, J shed 8 bases, and the junction held 9 bases outside the gene matches. This CDR3 contains 14 residues. The CDR3 nucleotides read TGTGCCAGCAAAATTAGCGGGGGAGGCGATGAGCAGTTCTTC. Translation: CASKISGGGDEQFF.

This chain links TRBV7-2 with TRBJ2-7, with TRBD1 as a possible D gene (5 bases). V gave up 2 bases and J gave up 0 bases, with 11 bases separating them. This CDR3 is built from 15 residues. From germline, CDR1 is SGHTA and CDR2 FQGNSA. CDR3 sequence: CASSLLWTHSYEQYF. The CDR3 DNA sequence: TGTGCCAGCAGCTTATTATGGACACACTCCTACGAGCAGTACTTC.

The chain recombines TRBV9 with TRBJ2-3, with 8 bases lining up with TRBD2. The ends lost 4 bases at V and 2 bases at J; junction bases unmatched: 6. This CDR3 comprises 15 residues. Germline CDR1 and CDR2: SGDLS and YYNGEE. CDR3 sequence reads: CASSPRLAPTDTQYF. DNA of the CDR3: TGTGCCAGCAGCCCTCGACTAGCGCCCACAGATACGCAGTATTTT.

The J gene is TRBJ2-3, the V gene TRBV14; D gene ambiguous. This CDR3 contains 16 residues. The V and J ends lost 1 base and 0 bases respectively, with 11 bases between them. In germline, CDR1 is SGHDN, CDR2 FVKESK. DNA for the CDR3: TGTGCCAGCAGCCAAGGTTTTACCGGGAGCACAGATACGCAGTATTTT. Protein: CASSQGFTGSTDTQYF.

This chain uses TRBV6-9 with TRBJ2-1; D gene uncertain. V shed 4 bases and J shed 8 bases, with 12 bases lying between them. Germline V gene data show CDR1 as MNHGY and CDR2 as SVAAGI. The CDR3 runs to 13 residues. In DNA form, the CDR3 reads TGTGCCAGCAGTTTTGGCCCCGGCGATGAGCAGTTCTTC. It is translated as CASSFGPGDEQFF.

This rearrangement joins TRBV6-5 to TRBJ2-1; 7 bases are shared with TRBD2. V trimming: 6 bases; J trimming: 8 bases; junction bases outside the gene matches: 10. This CDR3 is 14 amino acids long. Looked up from germline, CDR1 is MNHEY and CDR2 is SVGAGI. Here the CDR3 reads CASSQTSFFDEQFF. DNA of the CDR3: TGTGCCAGCAGCCAGACTAGCTTCTTCGATGAGCAGTTCTTC.

This chain joins TRBV9 and TRBJ1-1, with unresolved D. The CDR3 contains 13 residues. Germline CDR1 is SGDLS and CDR2 is YYNGEE. The V gene lost 4 bases and the J gene lost 2 bases, with 9 bases spanning the gap. For the CDR3, the DNA is TGTGCCAGCAGCACCGAGGGTAACACTGAAGCTTTCTTT. This gives the protein CASSTEGNTEAFF.

The V gene is TRBV29-1, the J gene TRBJ2-1; 11 bases fit TRBD2. This CDR3 contains 14 residues. V lost 1 base and J lost 8; bases outside the gene matches: 4. The germline CDR1 and CDR2 sequences are SQVTM and ANQGSEA. The CDR3 DNA reads as TGCAGCGTTGAAGTAGCGGGGGGGCCTTATGAGCAGTTCTTC. It codes for CSVEVAGGPYEQFF.

The chain carries TRBV5-5 and TRBJ1-5, with a possible D match to TRBD1 (5 bases). V lost 0 bases and J lost 4, with 11 bases in between. CDR1 and CDR2 (germline): SGHKS, YYEKEE (reference sequence). CDR3 length: 15 residues. The CDR3 is CASSLVGVSNQPQHF. The CDR3 DNA follows: TGTGCCAGCAGCTTGGTAGGGGTTTCAAATCAGCCCCAGCATTTT.

The chain couples TRBV9 to TRBJ2-7; 7 bases match TRBD2. This CDR3 is built from 16 residues. V was pared by 3 bases and J by 2 bases, with 11 bases of the junction left unmatched. Germline CDR1 reads SGDLS; CDR2 reads YYNGEE. This CDR3 reads CASSAWGGPSPYEQYF. The CDR3 DNA reads as TGTGCCAGCAGCGCCTGGGGGGGACCAAGCCCCTACGAGCAGTACTTC.

This sequence joins TRBV11-3 and TRBJ2-5; a possible D gene is TRBD1 (6 bases). Germline loops: CDR1 SGHNT, CDR2 YENEEA. This CDR3 contains 17 residues. Deletions cut 4 bases from V and 3 bases from J, with 21 bases between. CDR3 residues: CASSYRPSRGYKETQYF. The CDR3 coding sequence is TGTGCCAGCAGCTATAGACCCTCGAGGGGGTATAAAGAGACCCAGTACTTC.

This chain links TRBV7-6 with TRBJ2-2; the D call may be TRBD1 or TRBD2 (5 bases each). CDR1 is SGHVS, CDR2 FNYEAQ, per germline. The CDR3 runs to 14 residues. Trimming removed 1 base at V and 6 bases at J, with 9 bases between. The CDR3 spells CASSLVGVPGELFF. The CDR3 DNA follows: TGTGCCAGCAGCTTAGTGGGGGTCCCCGGGGAGCTGTTTTTT.

The chain employs TRBV5-5 and TRBJ2-7; D may match TRBD1 or TRBD2 (5 bases each). Between the trimmed V and J ends, which lost 1 base and 3 bases, there was a span of 11 bases. From germline, CDR1 is SGHKS and CDR2 YYEKEE (reference sequence). This CDR3 spans 14 amino acids. The DNA of the CDR3 is TGTGCCAGCAGCTTGTCCGGGACCCACTACGAGCAGTACTTC. Protein sequence: CASSLSGTHYEQYF.

The rearrangement uses TRBV2 and TRBJ1-1; TRBD1 matches 10 bases. The junction had 2 bases not matched to a gene; V was cut back by 4 bases and J by 6 bases. Germline V gives CDR1 SNHLY, CDR2 FYNNEI. This CDR3 has 13 amino acids. The CDR3 region is CASSVGQGAEAFF. CDR3 in DNA: TGTGCCAGCAGTGTAGGACAGGGGGCTGAAGCTTTCTTT.

This clone appeared a single time. The genes are TRBV4-1 and TRBJ2-2, with D unresolved. This CDR3 comprises 16 residues. Germline CDR1 is MGHRA and CDR2 is YSYEKL. V dropped 1 base and J dropped 6 bases, with 15 bases sitting between them. CDR3 in amino acids: CASSQGYLVAPGELFF. CDR3 DNA: TGCGCCAGCAGCCAAGGTTATTTGGTAGCACCCGGGGAGCTGTTTTTT.

This clone was seen once. The chain carries TRBV4-3 and TRBJ2-7, with D possibly TRBD1 on 5 matching bases. With 4 bases removed from V and 3 bases from J, the gap between germline ends came to 10 bases. The CDR3 has 13 residues. In germline, CDR1 is LGHNA, CDR2 YSLEER. The CDR3: CASSPRQGYEQYF. CDR3 DNA: TGCGCCAGCAGCCCCAGGCAGGGCTACGAGCAGTACTTC.

By share, this clone ranks as medium-sized (0.01 to 0.1%). The chain combines TRBV7-2 with TRBJ1-1; no clear D gene. Looked up from germline, CDR1 is SGHTA and CDR2 is FQGNSA. V lost 2 bases and J lost 1, with 5 bases in between. The CDR3 is 13 residues long. The CDR3 loop is CASSLRQNTEAFF. For the CDR3, the DNA is TGTGCCAGCAGCTTACGACAGAACACTGAAGCTTTCTTT.

This chain connects TRBV9 to TRBJ2-5; 7 bases agree with TRBD1. Germline V gene lookup returns CDR1 SGDLS and CDR2 YYNGEE. V lost 0 bases, J lost 4 bases, and 6 bases stayed unmatched. The CDR3 consists of 15 residues. CDR3 amino acids: CASSVGRTGGETQYF. The CDR3 coding sequence is TGTGCCAGCAGCGTAGGTCGGACAGGCGGAGAGACCCAGTACTTC.

This chain joins TRBV5-1 and TRBJ2-2, with 7 bases that match TRBD1. This CDR3 comprises 17 residues. The germline CDR1 and CDR2 sequences are SGHRS and YFSETQ. V lost 4 bases, J lost 1 base, and 10 bases stayed unmatched. The CDR3 DNA sequence: TGCGCCAGCAGCGTCCGGGACAGTCTATGGAACACCGGGGAGCTGTTTTTT. It encodes CASSVRDSLWNTGELFF.